Listed here are 3 T cell receptor beta chains from one sample, sequenced in a study of blood T cell repertoires in COVID-19. Only in-frame clones appear in the TCRdb table, and some are missing; sequencing was by immunoSEQ multiplex PCR. In the table there are under 150,000 clones, roughly 80% of which are singletons. Sequenced: peripheral blood. The receptors were gathered from a man aged 45-65 years with acute or convalescent COVID-19.

This chain connects TRBV6-5 to TRBJ2-7; TRBD2 matches at 7 bases. The V and J ends lost 6 bases and 7 bases, in that order; junction bases with no gene match: 15. The CDR3 extends over 15 amino acids. Germline assignment: CDR1 MNHEY and CDR2 SVGAGI. The CDR3 is CASRGFGTTLLEQYF. CDR3 DNA sequence: TGTGCCAGCAGGGGGTTCGGGACTACCCTTCTGGAGCAGTACTTC.

The chain joins TRBV6-6 to TRBJ2-3; D gene unclear. Germline CDR1 reads MNHNY; CDR2 reads SVGAGI (reference sequence). The CDR3 length is 10 residues. Trimming took 6 bases from V and 9 from J, leaving 7 bases between them. CDR3 sequence (DNA): TGTGCCAGCAGGTACGAGACGCAGTATTTT. Translation gives CASRYETQYF.

In DNA, the CDR3 is TGTGCCAGCAGCTTAAACTACCGGGAAGAGACCCAGTACTTC. This codes for CASSLNYREETQYF. The chain recombines TRBV11-2 with TRBJ2-5; D is uncertain. The CDR3 is 14 amino acids. The V gene's germline CDR1 is SGHAT and CDR2 FQNNGV. Trimming removed 2 bases at V and 3 bases at J, with 10 bases between. Filled out from reference TRBV11-2 and TRBJ2-5, the complete variable domain reads EAGVAQSPRYKIIEKRQSVAFWCNPISGHATLYWYQQILGQGPKLLIQFQNNGVVDDSQLPKDRFSAERLKGVDSTLKIQPAKLEDSAVYLCASSLNYREETQYFGPGTRLLVL.